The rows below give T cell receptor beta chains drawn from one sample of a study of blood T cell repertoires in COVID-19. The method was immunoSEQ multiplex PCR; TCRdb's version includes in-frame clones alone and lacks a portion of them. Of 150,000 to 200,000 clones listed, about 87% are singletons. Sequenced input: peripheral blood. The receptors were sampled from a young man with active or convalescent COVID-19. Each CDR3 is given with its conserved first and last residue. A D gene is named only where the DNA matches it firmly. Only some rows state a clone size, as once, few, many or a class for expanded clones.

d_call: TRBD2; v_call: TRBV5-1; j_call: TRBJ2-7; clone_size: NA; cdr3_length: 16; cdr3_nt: TGCGCCAGCAGCTTGGGGGGAACTAGCGGGGCATACGAGCAGTACTTC; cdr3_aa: CASSLGGTSGAYEQYF
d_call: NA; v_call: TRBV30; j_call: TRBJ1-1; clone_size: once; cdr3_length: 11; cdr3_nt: TGTGCCTGGAGTTATGGGGGCAAAGCTTTCTTT; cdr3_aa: CAWSYGGKAFF
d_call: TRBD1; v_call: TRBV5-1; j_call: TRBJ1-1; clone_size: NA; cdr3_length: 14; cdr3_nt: TGCGCCAGCAGCTTCAGTCAGGGGGTTGCTGAAGCTTTCTTT; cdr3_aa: CASSFSQGVAEAFF
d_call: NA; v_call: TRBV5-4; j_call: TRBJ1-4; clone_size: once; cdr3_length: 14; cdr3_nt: TGTGCCAGCAGCTTGGATGGGGCGCGTGAAAAACTGTTTTTT; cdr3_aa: CASSLDGAREKLFF
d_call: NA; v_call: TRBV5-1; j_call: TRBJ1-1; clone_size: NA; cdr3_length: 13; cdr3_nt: TGCGCCAGCAGCCCACAACAGGACACTGAAGCTTTCTTT; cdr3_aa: CASSPQQDTEAFF
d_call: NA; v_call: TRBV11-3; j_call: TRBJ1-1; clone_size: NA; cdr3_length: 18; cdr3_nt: TGTGCCAGCAGCTTACCCGTTCACAGCGGGACGAGGAACACTGAAGCTTTCTTT; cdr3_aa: CASSLPVHSGTRNTEAFF
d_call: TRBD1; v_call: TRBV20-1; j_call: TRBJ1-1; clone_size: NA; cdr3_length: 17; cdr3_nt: TGCAGTGCTAGTGGGGCCGACAGGGTAGATTCGAACACTGAAGCTTTCTTT; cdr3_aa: CSASGADRVDSNTEAFF
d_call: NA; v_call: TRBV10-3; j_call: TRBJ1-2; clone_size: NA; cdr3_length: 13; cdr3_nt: TGTGCCATGGGAGGAGTTTCGGGGGATGGCTACACCTTC; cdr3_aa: CAMGGVSGDGYTF
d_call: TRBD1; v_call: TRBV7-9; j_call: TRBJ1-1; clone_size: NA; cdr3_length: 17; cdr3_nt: TGTGCCAGCAGCTTGGTGGGACAGGGGCCCCTGAACACTGAAGCTTTCTTT; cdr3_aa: CASSLVGQGPLNTEAFF
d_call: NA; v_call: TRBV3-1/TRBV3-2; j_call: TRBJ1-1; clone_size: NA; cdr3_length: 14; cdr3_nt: TGTGCCAGCAGCCAACCAGGGGTCGACACTGAAGCTTTCTTT; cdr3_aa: CASSQPGVDTEAFF
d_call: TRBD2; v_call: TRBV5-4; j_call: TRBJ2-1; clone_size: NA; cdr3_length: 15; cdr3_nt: TGTGCCAGCAGCTTGGGTAGCGGGGGGGCCAACGAGCAGTTCTTC; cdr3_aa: CASSLGSGGANEQFF
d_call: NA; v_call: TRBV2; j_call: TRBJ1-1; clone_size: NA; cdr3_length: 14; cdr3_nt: TGTGCCACGACCAGGGAATTCATGAACACTGAAGCTTTCTTT; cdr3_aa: CATTREFMNTEAFF
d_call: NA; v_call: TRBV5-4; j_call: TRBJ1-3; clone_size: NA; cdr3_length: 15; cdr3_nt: TGTGCCAGCAGCTGGGGCCCAGTCTCTGGAAACACCATATATTTT; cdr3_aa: CASSWGPVSGNTIYF
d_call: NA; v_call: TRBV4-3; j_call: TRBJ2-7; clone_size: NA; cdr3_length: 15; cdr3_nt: TGCGCCAGCAGCCAAGGTGGGGGAGGGGGATACGAGCAGTACTTC; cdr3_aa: CASSQGGGGGYEQYF
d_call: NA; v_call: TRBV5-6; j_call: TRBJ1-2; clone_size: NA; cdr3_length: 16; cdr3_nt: TGTGCCAGCAGCTCCAGCCCTGTGGGAGGGGGTTATGGCTACACCTTC; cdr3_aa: CASSSSPVGGGYGYTF
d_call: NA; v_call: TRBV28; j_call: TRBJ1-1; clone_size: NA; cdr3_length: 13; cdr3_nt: TGTGCCAGCAGTTTCCCGCAGGGCACTGAAGCTTTCTTT; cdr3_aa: CASSFPQGTEAFF
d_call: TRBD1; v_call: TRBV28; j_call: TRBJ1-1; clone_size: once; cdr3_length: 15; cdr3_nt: TGTGCCAGCAGTTTGTCCGACAGGGTCCCCACTGAAGCTTTCTTT; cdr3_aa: CASSLSDRVPTEAFF
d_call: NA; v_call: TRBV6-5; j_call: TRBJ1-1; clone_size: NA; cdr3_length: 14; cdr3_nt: TGTGCCAGCAAGGGGATCTCTATGAACACTGAAGCTTTCTTT; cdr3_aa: CASKGISMNTEAFF
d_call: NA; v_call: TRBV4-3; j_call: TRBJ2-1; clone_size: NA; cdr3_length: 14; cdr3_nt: TGCGCCAGCAGCCAAAGGTTAAGGGGTAATGAGCAGTTCTTC; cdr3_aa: CASSQRLRGNEQFF
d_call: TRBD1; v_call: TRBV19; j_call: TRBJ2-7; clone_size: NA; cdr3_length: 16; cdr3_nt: TGTGCCAGTAGTGGCCGGGACAGGGGGACATCTCGCGAGCAGTACTTC; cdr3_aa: CASSGRDRGTSREQYF
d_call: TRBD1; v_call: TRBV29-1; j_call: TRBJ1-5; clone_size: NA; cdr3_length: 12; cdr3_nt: TGCAGCGGCGGGACAGGGAATCAGCCCCAGCATTTT; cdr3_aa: CSGGTGNQPQHF
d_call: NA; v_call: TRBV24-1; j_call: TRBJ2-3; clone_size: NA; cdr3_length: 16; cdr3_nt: TGTGCCACCAGTGATTTTCCGGGACTGAGCACAGATACGCAGTATTTT; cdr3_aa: CATSDFPGLSTDTQYF
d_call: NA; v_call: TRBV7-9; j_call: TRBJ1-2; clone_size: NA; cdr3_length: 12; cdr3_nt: TGTGCCAGCAGCTTAATCCTCTATGGCTACACCTTC; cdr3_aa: CASSLILYGYTF
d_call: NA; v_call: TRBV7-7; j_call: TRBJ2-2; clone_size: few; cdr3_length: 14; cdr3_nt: TGTGCCAGCAGCTTGGGCGCGGGGACCGGGGAGCTGTTTTTT; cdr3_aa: CASSLGAGTGELFF
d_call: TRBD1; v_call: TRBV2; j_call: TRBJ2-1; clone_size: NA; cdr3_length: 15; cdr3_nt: TGTGCCAGCAGAGGAATGGACAGGGAATACAATGAGCAGTTCTTC; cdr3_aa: CASRGMDREYNEQFF
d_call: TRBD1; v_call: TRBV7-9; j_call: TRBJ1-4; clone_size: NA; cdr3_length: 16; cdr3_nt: TGTGCCAGCAGCTACCTCCGGGACAGCCTGAATGAAAAACTGTTTTTT; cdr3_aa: CASSYLRDSLNEKLFF
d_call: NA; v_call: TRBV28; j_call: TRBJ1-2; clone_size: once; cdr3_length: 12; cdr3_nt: TGTGCCAGCAGTTTCCGTTATCGGGGCTACACCTTC; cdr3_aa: CASSFRYRGYTF
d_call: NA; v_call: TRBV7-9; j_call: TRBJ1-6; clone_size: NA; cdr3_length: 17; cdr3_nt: TGTGCCAGCAGCTTAGGCCCTATAAGCTCCTATAATTCACCCCTCCACTTT; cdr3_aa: CASSLGPISSYNSPLHF
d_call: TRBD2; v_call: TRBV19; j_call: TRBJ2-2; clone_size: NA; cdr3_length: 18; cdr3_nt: TGTGCCAGTAGTCTTTCCGGGACTAGCGGGGGGAAAACCGGGGAGCTGTTTTTT; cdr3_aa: CASSLSGTSGGKTGELFF
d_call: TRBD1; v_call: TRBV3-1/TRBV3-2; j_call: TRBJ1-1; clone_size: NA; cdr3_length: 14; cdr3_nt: TGTGCCAGCAGCCTAGGACAGGCCCCGTCTGAAGCTTTCTTT; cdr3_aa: CASSLGQAPSEAFF
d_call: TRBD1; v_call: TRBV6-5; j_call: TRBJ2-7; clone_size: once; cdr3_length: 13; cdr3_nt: TGTGCCAGCAGGCTACAGGGGACCTACGAGCAGTACTTC; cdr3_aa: CASRLQGTYEQYF
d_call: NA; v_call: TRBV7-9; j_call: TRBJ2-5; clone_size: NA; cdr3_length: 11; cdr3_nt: TGTGCCAGCAGCTTTCGAGAGACCCAGTACTTC; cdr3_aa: CASSFRETQYF
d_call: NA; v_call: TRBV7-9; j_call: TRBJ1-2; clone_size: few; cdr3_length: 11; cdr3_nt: TGTGCCAGCAGCTCCTCCGATGGCTACACCTTC; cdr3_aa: CASSSSDGYTF
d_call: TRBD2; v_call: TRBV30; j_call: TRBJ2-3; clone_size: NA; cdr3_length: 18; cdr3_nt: TGTGCCTGGAGTGTACGGGGACTAGCGGGAGGGGTCGTAGATACGCAGTATTTT; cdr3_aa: CAWSVRGLAGGVVDTQYF
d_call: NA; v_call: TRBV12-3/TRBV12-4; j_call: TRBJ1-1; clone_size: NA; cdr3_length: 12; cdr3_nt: TGTGCCAGCAGTTTTTATCCCGAGGAAGCTTTCTTT; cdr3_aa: CASSFYPEEAFF
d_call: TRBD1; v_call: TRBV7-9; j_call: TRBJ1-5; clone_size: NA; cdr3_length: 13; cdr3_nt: TGTGCCAGCAGCCCAGGGGGCGGTCAGCCCCAGCATTTT; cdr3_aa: CASSPGGGQPQHF
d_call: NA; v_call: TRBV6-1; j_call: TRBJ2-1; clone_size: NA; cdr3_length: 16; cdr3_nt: TGTGCCAGCAGTGAAGCTCGCGGCAACTCCTACAATGAGCAGTTCTTC; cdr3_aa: CASSEARGNSYNEQFF
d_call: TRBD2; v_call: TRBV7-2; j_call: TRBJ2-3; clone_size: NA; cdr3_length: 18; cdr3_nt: TGTGCCAGCAGCCCCGGACTAGCGGGCTTAGCTAGCACAGATACGCAGTATTTT; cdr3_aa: CASSPGLAGLASTDTQYF
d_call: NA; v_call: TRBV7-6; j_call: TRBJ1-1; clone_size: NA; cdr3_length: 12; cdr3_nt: TGTGCCAGCAGCCCAGTGGTCACTGAAGCTTTCTTT; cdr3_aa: CASSPVVTEAFF